The clone carrying this TCR beta chain was counted only a few times. The authors' processing: Estimated nucleated cell counts came from reference gene primer amplification. Produced via immunoSEQ multiplex PCR; TCRdb's table is partial and in-frame only. The V and J calls and the clone size are those of that table, but D and trimming were determined from the DNA. The table includes about 220,000 clones, roughly 75% detected once. This entry comes from a study of blood T cell repertoires in COVID-19. Study context: Acute and convalescent COVID-19 samples came from the United States, Italy and Spain. In each case, the material was cDNA or gDNA derived from T cells, B-cell-depleted T cells, or PBMCs.

CDR1 SGHDT and CDR2 YYEEEE come from the germline V gene. Trimming pared 5 bases from V and 0 bases from J, leaving 14 bases between. The CDR3 is 15 amino acids. Sequencing was done on a sample of peripheral blood. The receptor's source is an older woman with acute or convalescent COVID-19. The chain recombines TRBV5-6 with TRBJ2-5, with D tentatively TRBD1 (6 bases). CDR3 nucleotide sequence: TGTGCCAGCAGTACTGGACAGCCGTACCAAGAGACCCAGTACTTC. Its translation: CASSTGQPYQETQYF.